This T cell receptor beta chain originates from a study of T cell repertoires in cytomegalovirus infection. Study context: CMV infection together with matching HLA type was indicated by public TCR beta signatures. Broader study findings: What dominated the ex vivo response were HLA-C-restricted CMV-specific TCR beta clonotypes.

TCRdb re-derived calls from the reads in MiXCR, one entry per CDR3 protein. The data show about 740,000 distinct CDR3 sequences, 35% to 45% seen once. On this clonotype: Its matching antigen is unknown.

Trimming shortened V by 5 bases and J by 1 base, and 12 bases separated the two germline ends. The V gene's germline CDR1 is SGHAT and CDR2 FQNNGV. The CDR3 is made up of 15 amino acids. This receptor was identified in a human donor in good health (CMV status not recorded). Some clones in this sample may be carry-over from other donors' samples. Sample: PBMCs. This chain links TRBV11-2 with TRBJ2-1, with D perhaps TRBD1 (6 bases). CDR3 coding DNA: TGTGCCAGCAGCACCCGGGACATTTCCTACAATGAGCAGTTCTTC. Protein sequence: CASSTRDISYNEQFF. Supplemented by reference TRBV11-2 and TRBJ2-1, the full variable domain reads EAGVAQSPRYKIIEKRQSVAFWCNPISGHATLYWYQQILGQGPKLLIQFQNNGVVDDSQLPKDRFSAERLKGVDSTLKIQPAKLEDSAVYLCASSTRDISYNEQFFGPGTRLTVL.